Given below is one T cell receptor beta chain in context. Looked up from germline, CDR1 is SGHRS and CDR2 is YFSETQ. The CDR3 runs to 16 residues. Unmatched junction bases numbered 2, after V lost 0 bases and J lost 0 bases. This sample is drawn from a study of blood T cell repertoires in COVID-19. About the study: Sites in the United States, Italy and Spain provided acute and convalescent COVID-19 samples. Sources were T cells, B-cell-depleted T cells, or PBMCs; the material itself was cDNA or gDNA.

Original handling: The authors estimated nucleated cell counts from reference gene primer amplification. This table comes from immunoSEQ multiplex PCR, and its TCRdb copy is limited to in-frame clones, with some not included. That table furnishes V, J and clone size, whereas the DNA furnished D and trimming. The repertoire has about 150,000 clones, roughly 80% of them found once; the top ten carry roughly 1.7%. The chain combines TRBV5-1 with TRBJ1-4; 7 bases are a match to TRBD1. The specimen was peripheral blood. This TCR was sampled from an elderly man with acute or convalescent COVID-19. DNA of the CDR3: TGCGCCAGCAGCTTGGGGGGACAGTCAACTAATGAAAAACTGTTTTTT. This gives the protein CASSLGGQSTNEKLFF.